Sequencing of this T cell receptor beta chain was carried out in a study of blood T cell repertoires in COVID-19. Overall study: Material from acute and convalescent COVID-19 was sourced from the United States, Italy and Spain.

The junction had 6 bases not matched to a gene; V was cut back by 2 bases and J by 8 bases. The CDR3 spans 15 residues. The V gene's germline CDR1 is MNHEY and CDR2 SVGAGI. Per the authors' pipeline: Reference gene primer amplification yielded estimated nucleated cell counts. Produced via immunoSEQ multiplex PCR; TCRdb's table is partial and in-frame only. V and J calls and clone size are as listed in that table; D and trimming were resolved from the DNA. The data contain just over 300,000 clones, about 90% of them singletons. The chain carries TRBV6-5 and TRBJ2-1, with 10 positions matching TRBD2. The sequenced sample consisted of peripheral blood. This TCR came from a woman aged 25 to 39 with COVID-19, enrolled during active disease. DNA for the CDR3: TGTGCCAGCAGTTACAATGAGCGGGGGGGGCATGAGCAGTTCTTC. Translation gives CASSYNERGGHEQFF.